This entry is about one T cell receptor (beta chain). The antigen is undetermined. V was clipped by 4 bases and J by 7 bases, with 13 bases between them. The CDR3 covers 13 residues. Treatment meaning: around 19 received Ad26.COV2.S at low or high dose, single or two shots; a few received placebo; per-sample allocation not given. Day 63 after the first injection of vaccine or placebo was the sampling time. An Ad26 vector expressing Wuhan-strain SARS-CoV-2 spike served as the vaccine. The data belong to a study of Ad26.COV2.S vaccination and SARS-CoV-2 variants. Study observations and caveats: With respect to non-spike TCR breadth, vaccine and placebo recipients were similar.

Assay used: immunoSEQ multiplex PCR; TCRdb lists only in-frame clones, some missing. The sample carries about 240,000 clones, around 87% recorded once. The rearrangement joins TRBV12-3 or TRBV12-4 to TRBJ1-1; a weak D match, TRBD1 (5 bases). The sequences come from peripheral blood, collected in a trial of Ad26.COV2.S vaccine versus placebo. This TCR came from a person between 18 and 60 years old who received the Ad26.COV2.S COVID-19 vaccine or a placebo. The CDR3 DNA reads as TGTGCCAGCAGTTCCGGGAGGGGAGTTGAAGCTTTCTTT. Translating it yields CASSSGRGVEAFF.